Each of the 3 T cell receptor beta chains below was sequenced from the same sample in a study of shared clonotypes between healthy human individuals. Naivety among CD8 cells was defined by CD45RO negativity and positive CCR7 selection, thereby excluding terminally differentiated effector memory CD45RA+ cells. The protocol was immunoSEQ multiplex PCR, while the TCRdb copy is restricted to in-frame clones and leaves out a portion. The profile shows around 600,000 clones, approximately 96% of them singletons. Sequencing used naive CD8+ T cells sorted from blood. These receptors originate from a woman in her twenties or thirties in good health.

The chain has TRBV7-6 and TRBJ2-1, with a possible D match to TRBD1 (6 bases). Trimming removed 3 bases from V and 0 bases from J, with 9 bases in between. The V gene's germline CDR1 is SGHVS and CDR2 FNYEAQ. The CDR3 contains 15 residues. CDR3 DNA: TGTGCCAGCAGCTTCTTACAGGGCTCCTACAATGAGCAGTTCTTC. Translation gives CASSFLQGSYNEQFF.

V usage is TRBV11-2 and J usage is TRBJ1-4, with D hard to call. V was clipped by 4 bases and J by 6 bases, with 6 bases between them. This CDR3 spans 12 amino acids. Germline CDR1 is SGHAT and CDR2 is FQNNGV. CDR3 region: CASSSQDEKLFF. CDR3 nucleotide sequence: TGTGCCAGCAGCTCCCAGGATGAAAAACTGTTTTTT.

The V gene is TRBV5-4, the J gene TRBJ2-7, with 7 bases matching TRBD2. V lost 1 base to trimming and J lost 9 bases; unmatched junction nucleotides: 10. The CDR3 consists of 14 residues. CDR1 and CDR2 from the germline V gene are SGHNT and YYREEE (reference sequence). CDR3 sequence (DNA): TGTGCCAGCAGCTTGCCTAGCGGCGGACCGATGCAGTACTTC. Translated, it gives CASSLPSGGPMQYF.